One and the same sample provided the 18 T cell receptor beta chains below, sequenced in a study of T cell changes during pregnancy in multiple sclerosis. Sequenced by immunoSEQ multiplex PCR; TCRdb stores in-frame clones only, minus some. Found here are 30,000 to 40,000 clones, 70% to 90% of them singletons; the top ten hold 6% to 7.5%. The specimen comprised CD8+ T cells from peripheral blood mononuclear cells, sampled in the third trimester of pregnancy. These TCRs come from a female donor with multiple sclerosis, enrolled in a pregnancy study.

The chain employs TRBV28 and TRBJ2-3; 7 bases match TRBD2. The germline gives CDR1 MDHEN, CDR2 SYDVKM. The CDR3 sequence is 17 residues long. The V segment lost 1 base and the J segment 2 bases; nucleotides outside the gene matches: 9. The CDR3 region is CASSLFGTTSSTDTQYF. The CDR3 DNA follows: TGTGCCAGCAGTTTATTCGGGACTACTTCCTCCACAGATACGCAGTATTTT. The whole variable domain, filled in from reference TRBV28 and TRBJ2-3, reads DVKVTQSSRYLVKRTGEKVFLECVQDMDHENMFWYRQDPGLGLRLIYFSYDVKMKEKGDIPEGYSVSREKKERFSLILESASTNQTSMYLCASSLFGTTSSTDTQYFGPGTRLTVL.

This clone was seen a single time. The rearrangement uses TRBV18 and TRBJ1-1; TRBD1 is a possible D gene (6 bases). The length of the CDR3 is 14 residues. The germline CDR1 and CDR2 sequences are KGHSH and LQKENI. Trimming removed 3 bases at V and 5 bases at J, with 13 bases between. CDR3 bases: TGTGCCAGCTCACCGGGACACCCGAGGACTGAAGCTTTCTTT. It specifies CASSPGHPRTEAFF.

This chain joins TRBV27 and TRBJ2-7; possible D gene TRBD2, 6 bases. CDR1 is MNHEY and CDR2 is SMNVEV in the germline V gene (reference sequence). The CDR3 has 15 amino acids. V was cut by 3 bases and J by 1 base, with 13 bases left in between. The CDR3 reads CASSLGPGRSYEQYF. Here the CDR3 DNA reads TGTGCCAGCAGTTTGGGTCCAGGGAGGTCCTACGAGCAGTACTTC.

The V and J genes are TRBV7-9 and TRBJ1-3, with 8 bases lining up with TRBD1. The V segment lost 5 bases and the J segment 2 bases; nucleotides outside the gene matches: 8. The CDR3 spans 16 residues. The germline CDR1 and CDR2 sequences are SEHNR and FQNEAQ (reference sequence). The CDR3 DNA reads as TGTGCCAGCAGCCCCCCCTCGGACAGGGCTGGAAACACCATATATTTT. Its protein is CASSPPSDRAGNTIYF.

The chain employs TRBV25-1 and TRBJ2-7, with TRBD1 matching over 8 bases. Germline V gives CDR1 MGHDK, CDR2 SYGVNS. CDR3 length equals 15 residues. V trimming: 6 bases; J trimming: 3 bases; junction bases outside the gene matches: 10. This CDR3 reads CASSPSGTGVYEQYF. CDR3 DNA sequence: TGTGCCAGCAGCCCTTCCGGGACAGGCGTCTACGAGCAGTACTTC.

This sequence joins TRBV6-5 and TRBJ1-1; D is unclear. V lost 7 bases to trimming and J lost 8 bases, with 8 bases between them. The germline V gene has CDR1 MNHEY and CDR2 SVGAGI. The CDR3 is 10 amino acids. The CDR3 spells CASIGREAFF. CDR3 sequence (DNA): TGTGCCAGCATAGGCAGGGAAGCTTTCTTT.

The gene calls are TRBV6-4 and TRBJ2-1; perhaps TRBD1 as D (6 bases). Trimming removed 4 bases at V and 5 bases at J, with 9 bases between. This CDR3 spans 13 amino acids. Germline V gives CDR1 MRHNA, CDR2 SNTAGT. Here the CDR3 DNA reads TGTGCCAGCAGTGCCGGGACAAACAATGAGCAGTTCTTC. This sequence encodes CASSAGTNNEQFF.

The rearrangement links TRBV4-3 to TRBJ2-7, with D tentatively TRBD2 (7 bases). In germline, CDR1 is LGHNA, CDR2 YSLEER. The V end was cut by 4 bases, the J end by 0 bases, with 13 bases between. The CDR3 is made up of 15 amino acids. The CDR3 coding sequence is TGCGCCAGCAGCCCGACGGGGGGCGTCTCCTACGAGCAGTACTTC. Protein product: CASSPTGGVSYEQYF.

The V gene is TRBV2, the J gene TRBJ1-1; 9 bases fit TRBD1. J was trimmed by 3 bases and V by 10 bases; bases with no gene match: 3. Germline assignment: CDR1 SNHLY and CDR2 FYNNEI. There are 12 residues in the CDR3. CDR3 sequence reads: CATRTGDTEAFF. In nucleotides, the CDR3 is TGTGCCACCCGGACAGGGGACACTGAAGCTTTCTTT.

Details on this clone: The sample carries other DNA sequences with the same CDR3. The CDR3 region has the DNA TGTGCCAGCAGCCCGTCCGACAGGGGAACACCCTACGAGCAGTACTTC. This sequence encodes CASSPSDRGTPYEQYF. This chain joins TRBV28 and TRBJ2-7; 8 bases match TRBD1. Germline assignment: CDR1 MDHEN and CDR2 SYDVKM. V shed 6 bases, J shed 2 bases, and the junction held 12 bases outside the gene matches. CDR3 length: 16 amino acids.

The gene calls are TRBV9 and TRBJ2-7; 8 bases line up with TRBD1. Germline CDR1 and CDR2: SGDLS and YYNGEE. The CDR3 length is 13 residues. The junction had 2 bases not matched to a gene; V was cut back by 3 bases and J by 3 bases. The CDR3 is CASSEDRDYEQYF. Here the CDR3 DNA reads TGTGCCAGCAGCGAGGACAGGGACTACGAGCAGTACTTC.

The V call is TRBV28, the J call TRBJ2-7, with D hard to call. In germline, CDR1 is MDHEN, CDR2 SYDVKM. The germline V and J ends were trimmed by 5 bases and 2 bases, with 13 bases remaining between them. The CDR3 loop spans 14 amino acids. CDR3 nucleotide sequence: TGTGCCAGCAGTCTCTTGACTCTAACCTACGAGCAGTACTTC. Translating it yields CASSLLTLTYEQYF.

CDR3: CASSYEPGGGYGYTF. The CDR3 region has the DNA TGTGCCAGCAGTTACGAGCCAGGGGGCGGCTATGGCTACACCTTC. The chain combines TRBV6-5 with TRBJ1-2; 8 nucleotides align to TRBD1. There are 15 residues in the CDR3. The junction had 6 bases not matched to a gene; V was cut back by 2 bases and J by 4 bases. Germline values: CDR1 MNHEY, CDR2 SVGAGI.

The chain employs TRBV29-1 and TRBJ2-7; D gene ambiguous. Deletions cut 1 base from V and 0 bases from J, with 7 bases between. This CDR3 is 13 amino acids long. In germline, CDR1 is SQVTM, CDR2 ANQGSEA. The CDR3 DNA reads TGCAGCGTTGAAGGTATTAGCTCCTACGAGCAGTACTTC. This translates into CSVEGISSYEQYF.

The rearrangement joins TRBV4-1 to TRBJ2-5; 7 nucleotides align to TRBD1. The J segment lost 1 base and the V segment lost 3 bases, leaving 5 bases of the junction unmatched. The CDR3 loop spans 15 amino acids. Germline-derived CDR1 and CDR2 are MGHRA and YSYEKL. CDR3 region: CASSHDGTVQETQYF. Written as DNA, the CDR3 is TGCGCCAGCAGCCATGACGGGACAGTCCAAGAGACCCAGTACTTC.

By share, this clone ranks as medium-sized (0.01 to 0.1%). The DNA for the CDR3 is TGTGCCAGCACGGTAGCGGGGACCGCCTACGAGCAGTACTTC. Translating it yields CASTVAGTAYEQYF. The chain carries TRBV6-1 and TRBJ2-7, with 8 bases fitting TRBD2. The V and J ends lost 7 bases and 2 bases, in that order; junction bases with no gene match: 7. Germline CDR1 MNHNS, CDR2 SASEGT. The length of the CDR3 is 14 residues.

This sequence joins TRBV5-4 and TRBJ2-3, with D tentatively TRBD1 (5 bases). V lost 0 bases and J lost 3, with 11 bases in between. This CDR3 comprises 15 residues. Per the germline V gene, CDR1 is SGHNT and CDR2 is YYREEE (reference sequence). This chain's CDR3 is CASSLGQPFTDTQYF. The DNA of the CDR3 is TGTGCCAGCAGCTTGGGACAGCCATTTACAGATACGCAGTATTTT.

This chain connects TRBV6-5 to TRBJ2-1; a possible D gene is TRBD2 (5 bases). CDR1 and CDR2 (germline): MNHEY, SVGAGI. Trimming took off 7 bases at V and 4 bases at J, with 14 bases between the two ends. This CDR3 contains 14 residues. The CDR3 is CASTPAGDYNEQFF. In nucleotides, the CDR3 is TGTGCCAGCACCCCCGCCGGGGATTACAATGAGCAGTTCTTC.